This TCR beta chain was identified during a study of OX40 agonist ivuxolimab in advanced cancers. A note on the overall study: The costimulatory receptor OX40 (CD134) was targeted by ivuxolimab, a fully human IgG2 agonistic monoclonal antibody. Intravenous ivuxolimab was administered to patients every 2 weeks at six dose levels: 0.01, 0.1, 0.3, 1.5, 3 and 10 mg/kg. Partial responses occurred in three dose-escalation patients: two with cutaneous melanoma and one with hepatocellular carcinoma. In the dose-escalation cohort, 70% to 85% of patients were male, and the mean age was approximately 60 years with a range of roughly 20 to 79. Peripheral TCRbeta sequencing aimed to test whether ivuxolimab altered TCR sequence diversity and caused clonal T-cell expansion. Prior anti-PD-1, anti-PD-L1 or anti-CTLA-4 therapy was permitted, and checkpoint inhibitors had been received by around 40% of dose-escalation patients. Among the 50 to 55 dose-escalation patients, about 19 had hepatocellular carcinoma, 15 or so melanoma, 9 renal cell carcinoma and 9 head and neck cancer. The monotherapy dose-escalation portion (N of about 50 patients) of the phase I ivuxolimab trial is reported in the paper. The research as a whole found: After ivuxolimab, CD8+ T cells had more expanded clones than CD4+ T cells on average. At doses from 0.1 to 3.0 mg/kg, clonal expansion was seen in both CD4+ and CD8+ blood T cells between baseline and week 6. Low levels of normalized T-cell clonal expansion were also seen in some patients who did not respond. The antigen specificity of the peripheral T cells that underwent clonal expansion was not determined. In the 0.1-3.0 mg/kg groups, partial responders had among the lowest normalized peripheral clonal expansion, particularly in CD8+ T cells.

The CDR3 measures 12 amino acids from cysteine to phenylalanine. Of all the DNA, just the CDR3 is kept, 36 bases in frame from base 1. From the germline V gene, CDR1 is SNHLY and CDR2 is FYNNEI. The germline ends are 11 bases apart after V is trimmed by 8 bases and J by 6 bases. Genomic DNA was isolated from the sorted cells so that the TCRbeta CDR3 region could be sequenced. TCRbeta CDR3 regions were sequenced using the immunoSEQ Assay. Here the immuneACCESS table is served through TCRdb, limited to in-frame sequences with V and J called. Missing clones are a known gap in these copies; in checked studies unresolved V genes cover under half, and the rest lacks a known reason. Present in this sample are around 65,000 clones, 65% to 80% of which were seen just once. The ten largest clonotypes hold roughly 2.4% of the sample. Patients with autoimmune disease history or receiving systemic immunosuppression were excluded from the trial. Peripheral blood for TCR sequencing was collected from all dose cohorts at baseline, on cycle 4 day 1, and on cycle 7 day 1. Samples were obtained from an open-label, multicenter, first-in-human phase I dose-escalation trial of ivuxolimab. Adults with locally advanced or metastatic head and neck squamous cell, hepatocellular, melanoma or renal cell carcinoma were enrolled in the trial. CD4+ and CD8+ T cells were sorted separately from peripheral blood before TCR sequencing.

This clone was counted only a few times. The target of this receptor is not known. Per-nucleotide qualities are absent, and no much larger clonotype sits a single base away. The material was CD4+ or CD8+ T cells sorted from blood, obtained in a trial of the OX40 agonist ivuxolimab. This receptor chain uses TRBV2 and TRBJ1-5, with the D gene not confidently named. This clonotype originated in an adult with an advanced solid tumor such as melanoma, head and neck, liver or kidney cancer. This receptor carries the CDR3 CASQDPSQPQHF. The DNA reads as follows: TGTGCCAGCCAGGATCCCAGTCAGCCCCAGCATTTT.